This T cell receptor (beta chain) emerged from a study of T cell responses to AZD1222 COVID-19 vaccine. Findings and limits, study-wide: Per reports, nearly half of all spike-specific TCRs target regions that are unmutated in variants. Increases in Spike-specific TCR breadth and depth were seen after two AZD1222 doses.

The method was immunoSEQ multiplex PCR; TCRdb's version includes in-frame clones alone and lacks a portion of them. The sample contains over 150,000 clones, about 93% of which appear only once. CDR1 is SNHLY and CDR2 is FYNNEI in the germline V gene. CDR3 length: 15 residues. The junction had 9 bases not matched to a gene; V was cut back by 3 bases and J by 5 bases. As for this clone: The antigen is undetermined.

This TCR was recovered from an adult who received the MenACWY meningococcal vaccine as a control. This specimen consisted of peripheral blood, obtained 28 days after the second dose of the MenACWY control vaccine. V is TRBV2 and J is TRBJ2-5, with 7 bases fitting TRBD1. CDR3 protein: CASSDRGGLMETQYF. CDR3 bases: TGTGCCAGCAGTGATAGAGGGGGCCTTATGGAGACCCAGTACTTC.